Listed below are T cell receptor beta chains from one sample, sequenced in a study of cytomegalovirus exposure and HLA in healthy donors. Assay used: immunoSEQ multiplex PCR; TCRdb lists only in-frame clones, some missing. This sample has roughly 110,000 clones, with 70% to 80% found just once. What was sequenced was PBMCs. The receptors derive from a man aged 55 to 69 in good health and CMV-seronegative. Both conserved end residues are part of each CDR3. Each record gives: D gene, J gene, CDR3 length, clone size, V gene, CDR3 DNA, CDR3 protein. The D gene is left open where the match is weak. Clone size is given for some rows only: seen once, a few or many times, or a class if the clone is expanded.

d_gene: -
j_gene: TRBJ2-1
len: 12
abundance: -
v_gene: TRBV18
CDR3nt: TGTGCCAGCTCACCACCGAGCAATGAGCAGTTCTTC
CDR3aa: CASSPPSNEQFF

d_gene: TRBD2
j_gene: TRBJ2-2
len: 16
abundance: -
v_gene: TRBV6-6
CDR3nt: TGTGCCAGCACCCAGGGCCGCGGGGGGAGCACCGGGGAGCTGTTTTTT
CDR3aa: CASTQGRGGSTGELFF

d_gene: TRBD1
j_gene: TRBJ1-4
len: 16
abundance: once
v_gene: TRBV9
CDR3nt: TGTGCCAGCAGCTTGAAAGGGACAGGGTCTAATGAAAAACTGTTTTTT
CDR3aa: CASSLKGTGSNEKLFF

d_gene: TRBD1
j_gene: TRBJ2-2
len: 13
abundance: -
v_gene: TRBV27
CDR3nt: TGTGCCAGCAGTTCACAGGGGACCGGGGAGCTGTTTTTT
CDR3aa: CASSSQGTGELFF

d_gene: TRBD2
j_gene: TRBJ2-3
len: 14
abundance: -
v_gene: TRBV29-1
CDR3nt: TGCAGCGTTACGCTAGCGGGGGGTCGAGATACGCAGTATTTT
CDR3aa: CSVTLAGGRDTQYF

d_gene: TRBD1
j_gene: TRBJ2-5
len: 15
abundance: few
v_gene: TRBV28
CDR3nt: TGTGCCTCTATCCCAGGGGGCGCCTTTGGGGAGACCCAGTACTTC
CDR3aa: CASIPGGAFGETQYF

d_gene: TRBD2
j_gene: TRBJ2-3
len: 13
abundance: once
v_gene: TRBV10-1
CDR3nt: TGCGCCAGCAGCGAATCCCCGGGGGGGCCTCAGTATTTT
CDR3aa: CASSESPGGPQYF

d_gene: -
j_gene: TRBJ1-5
len: 14
abundance: -
v_gene: TRBV6-6
CDR3nt: TGTGCCAGCAGTCCTACGGGGAGGAATCAGCCCCAGCATTTT
CDR3aa: CASSPTGRNQPQHF

d_gene: TRBD1
j_gene: TRBJ1-2
len: 14
abundance: -
v_gene: TRBV6-5
CDR3nt: TGTGCCAGCAGTACGACAGGGTATGGGAGTGGCTACACCTTC
CDR3aa: CASSTTGYGSGYTF

d_gene: -
j_gene: TRBJ2-4
len: 11
abundance: once
v_gene: TRBV6-1
CDR3nt: TGTGCCAGCAGTGAACACCTATTTACGTACTTC
CDR3aa: CASSEHLFTYF

d_gene: TRBD2
j_gene: TRBJ2-5
len: 15
abundance: medium-sized
v_gene: TRBV9
CDR3nt: TGTGCCAGCAGCGAGCGGGGCAGTCCGGTGGAGACCCAGTACTTC
CDR3aa: CASSERGSPVETQYF

d_gene: -
j_gene: TRBJ1-1
len: 15
abundance: -
v_gene: TRBV5-1
CDR3nt: TGCGCCAGTACCTCAAGTAGGAGTCAGAACACTGAAGCTTTCTTT
CDR3aa: CASTSSRSQNTEAFF

d_gene: TRBD1
j_gene: TRBJ1-2
len: 15
abundance: few
v_gene: TRBV5-6
CDR3nt: TGTGCCAGCAGCTTGACCGCTACAGGGGGCTATGGCTACACCTTC
CDR3aa: CASSLTATGGYGYTF

d_gene: TRBD2
j_gene: TRBJ2-1
len: 16
abundance: -
v_gene: TRBV15
CDR3nt: TGTGCCACCAGCAGAGAGGGGGACTACTCCTACAATGAGCAGTTCTTC
CDR3aa: CATSREGDYSYNEQFF

d_gene: TRBD2
j_gene: TRBJ2-3
len: 16
abundance: -
v_gene: TRBV7-8
CDR3nt: TGTGCCAGCAGCCCCCAGGGTAGCGGGGGGACAGATACGCAGTATTTT
CDR3aa: CASSPQGSGGTDTQYF

d_gene: -
j_gene: TRBJ2-3
len: 13
abundance: -
v_gene: TRBV4-2
CDR3nt: TGTGCCAGCAGCCCGGGTTCGGCAGATACGCAGTATTTT
CDR3aa: CASSPGSADTQYF

d_gene: TRBD2
j_gene: TRBJ2-2
len: 15
abundance: -
v_gene: TRBV27
CDR3nt: TGTGCCAGCAGTTTGAGACTAGCTCCAGCCGGGGAGCTGTTTTTT
CDR3aa: CASSLRLAPAGELFF

d_gene: TRBD1
j_gene: TRBJ1-3
len: 14
abundance: -
v_gene: TRBV5-4
CDR3nt: TGTGCCAGCAGCCCCAGACAGGGGGGAAACACCATATATTTT
CDR3aa: CASSPRQGGNTIYF

d_gene: TRBD1
j_gene: TRBJ1-6
len: 15
abundance: -
v_gene: TRBV6-6
CDR3nt: TGTGCCAGCAGTAACGGACAGGTCGAGGATTCACCCCTCCACTTT
CDR3aa: CASSNGQVEDSPLHF